Below, 12 T cell receptor beta chains from the same sample are listed, as sequenced in a study of human T cells and chemical hapten exposure. One entry per CDR3 protein, called by TCRdb with MiXCR from the RACE reads. The data hold about 65,000 distinct CDR3 sequences, with around 6.3% observed a single time. Time point given: healthy volunteer bleed at 6 weeks. Unfractionated whole blood was the source from which total RNA was extracted. The sample comprised whole blood. The receptors here all came from a female donor in good health. Some clones in this sample may be carry-over from other donors' samples.

In its sample, this clonotype was seen many times. CDR3 sequence (DNA): TGTGCCAGCAGCTTGTACCGGGGCAATGAGCAGTTCTTC. This encodes CASSLYRGNEQFF. The J gene is TRBJ2-1, the V gene TRBV5-4; perhaps TRBD2 as D (5 bases). From germline, CDR1 is SGHNT and CDR2 YYREEE (reference sequence). Trimming left V 1 base short and J 6 bases short, with 8 bases between. This CDR3 region has 13 residues. Drawing the rest from reference TRBV5-4 and TRBJ2-1, the complete variable domain is ETGVTQSPTHLIKTRGQQVTLRCSSQSGHNTVSWYQQALGQGPQFIFQYYREEENGRGNFPPRFSGLQFPNYSSELNVNALELDDSALYLCASSLYRGNEQFFGPGTRLTVL.

This clonotype was counted many times. V is TRBV4-1 and J is TRBJ2-1, with D hard to call. Germline assignment: CDR1 MGHRA and CDR2 YSYEKL. This CDR3 is 15 amino acids long. The germline V and J ends were trimmed by 4 bases and 1 base, with 11 bases remaining between them. DNA for the CDR3: TGCGCCAGCAGCCCCGAGCGCGTATCCTACAATGAGCAGTTCTTC. It translates to CASSPERVSYNEQFF.

J is TRBJ2-6 and V is TRBV12-3 or TRBV12-4; possibly TRBD1 for D (5 bases). The CDR3 extends over 14 amino acids. Trimming left V 3 bases short and J 2 bases short, with 5 bases between. CDR3 residues: CASSFRAGANVLTF. The CDR3 DNA sequence: TGTGCCAGCAGTTTCAGGGCTGGGGCCAACGTCCTGACTTTC.

The chain carries TRBV4-1 and TRBJ1-2; D might be TRBD1 (5 bases). Germline V CDR1 and CDR2: MGHRA, YSYEKL. V lost 0 bases and J lost 0, with 8 bases in between. CDR3 length: 15 residues. CDR3 coding DNA: TGCGCCAGCAGCCAAGAAGGGACTTCTAACTATGGCTACACCTTC. This gives the protein CASSQEGTSNYGYTF.

This sequence joins TRBV4-3 and TRBJ2-1; 7 nucleotides line up with TRBD1. This CDR3 spans 17 amino acids. With V trimmed by 2 bases and J by 7 bases, 14 bases remained unmatched. Germline V gene sequence: CDR1 LGHNA, CDR2 YSLEER. This chain's CDR3 is CASSQTRGSGPRNEQFF. The CDR3 DNA reads as TGCGCCAGCAGCCAAACCAGGGGGTCGGGGCCTCGGAATGAGCAGTTCTTC.

This clonotype was found many times. The CDR3 here is CASSVSVIQPQHF. In DNA, the CDR3 is TGTGCCAGCAGTGTATCAGTGATTCAGCCCCAGCATTTT. The rearrangement uses TRBV6-1 and TRBJ1-5; D unresolved. The CDR3 consists of 13 residues. V dropped 4 bases and J dropped 6 bases, with 10 bases sitting between them. Germline V gene data show CDR1 as MNHNS and CDR2 as SASEGT.

This clonotype was observed a handful of times. V is TRBV5-6 and J is TRBJ2-1; D might be TRBD1 or TRBD2, each matching 5 bases. Trimming pared 2 bases from V and 0 bases from J, leaving 12 bases between. Per germline, CDR1 SGHDT and CDR2 YYEEEE. The CDR3 extends over 16 amino acids. The CDR3 is CASSFLGRPSYNEQFF. The CDR3 DNA reads TGTGCCAGCAGCTTTCTGGGACGGCCCTCCTACAATGAGCAGTTCTTC.

This clonotype has at least ten counts. The chain links TRBV27 to TRBJ1-4; 8 bases match TRBD1. V was pared by 10 bases and J by 8 bases, with 12 bases of the junction left unmatched. The CDR3 loop spans 14 amino acids. Germline V gene data show CDR1 as MNHEY and CDR2 as SMNVEV (reference sequence). Here the CDR3 reads CATSRGPMREKLFF. The CDR3, as DNA: TGTGCCACCTCCAGGGGGCCCATGAGGGAAAAACTGTTTTTT. Complete variable domain (other parts from reference TRBV27 and TRBJ1-4): EAQVTQNPRYLITVTGKKLTVTCSQNMNHEYMSWYRQDPGLGLRQIYYSMNVEVTDKGDVPEGYKVSRKEKRNFPLILESPSPNQTSLYFCATSRGPMREKLFFGSGTQLSVL.

Only a few counts were recorded for this clonotype. This chain joins TRBV15 and TRBJ2-3, with 7 bases lining up with TRBD1. V shed 0 bases and J 0 bases; nucleotides not matched to a gene: 9. The CDR3 runs 18 residues. Germline CDR1 is LNHNV and CDR2 is YYDKDF (reference sequence). The CDR3 sequence: CATSRDLRQGPSTDTQYF. CDR3 sequence (DNA): TGTGCCACCAGCAGAGATCTGAGACAGGGACCTAGCACAGATACGCAGTATTTT. Filled out from reference TRBV15 and TRBJ2-3, the complete variable domain reads DAMVIQNPRYQVTQFGKPVTLSCSQTLNHNVMYWYQQKSSQAPKLLFHYYDKDFNNEADTPDNFQSRRPNTSFCFLDIRSPGLGDTAMYLCATSRDLRQGPSTDTQYFGPGTRLTVL.

This clonotype has a count of ten or more. The chain employs TRBV7-2 and TRBJ2-2; D remains unclear. The ends were cut back, 1 base at V and 2 bases at J, with 11 bases in the middle. CDR1 is SGHTA and CDR2 is FQGNSA in the germline V gene. The length of the CDR3 is 16 residues. The CDR3: CASSLGYGVNTGELFF. DNA of the CDR3: TGTGCCAGCAGCTTAGGTTATGGCGTAAACACCGGGGAGCTGTTTTTT.

This clonotype was picked up many times. The rearrangement links TRBV6-1 to TRBJ2-2; D uncertain. Per the germline V gene, CDR1 is MNHNS and CDR2 is SASEGT. V was cut by 6 bases and J by 2 bases, with 13 bases left in between. This CDR3 comprises 15 residues. This CDR3 reads CASRIQDGNTGELFF. CDR3 in DNA: TGTGCCAGCAGGATCCAGGACGGAAACACCGGGGAGCTGTTTTTT.

This clonotype was seen a handful of times. The J gene is TRBJ2-1, the V gene TRBV19; D not resolved. The ends were cut back, 4 bases at V and 3 bases at J, with 4 bases in the middle. The CDR3 consists of 12 residues. CDR1 and CDR2 from the germline V gene are LNHDA and SQIVND (reference sequence). CDR3 in DNA: TGTGCCAGTAGTACGGACTACAATGAGCAGTTCTTC. Protein: CASSTDYNEQFF.